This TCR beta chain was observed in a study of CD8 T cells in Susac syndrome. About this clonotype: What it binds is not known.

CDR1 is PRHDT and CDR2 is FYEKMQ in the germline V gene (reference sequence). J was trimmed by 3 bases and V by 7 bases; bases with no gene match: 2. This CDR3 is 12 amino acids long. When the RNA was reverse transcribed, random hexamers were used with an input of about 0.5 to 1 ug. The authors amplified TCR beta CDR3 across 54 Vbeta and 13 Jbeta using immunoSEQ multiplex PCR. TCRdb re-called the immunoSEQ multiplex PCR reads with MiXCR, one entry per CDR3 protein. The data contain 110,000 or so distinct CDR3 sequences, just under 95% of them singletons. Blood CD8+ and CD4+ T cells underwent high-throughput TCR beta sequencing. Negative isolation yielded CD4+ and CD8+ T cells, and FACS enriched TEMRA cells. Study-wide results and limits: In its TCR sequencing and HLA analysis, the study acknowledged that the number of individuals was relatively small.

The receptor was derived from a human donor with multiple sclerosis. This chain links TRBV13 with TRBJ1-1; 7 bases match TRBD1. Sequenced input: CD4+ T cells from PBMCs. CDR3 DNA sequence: TGTGCCAGCATGAGGGGGCACACTGAAGCTTTCTTT. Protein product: CASMRGHTEAFF.